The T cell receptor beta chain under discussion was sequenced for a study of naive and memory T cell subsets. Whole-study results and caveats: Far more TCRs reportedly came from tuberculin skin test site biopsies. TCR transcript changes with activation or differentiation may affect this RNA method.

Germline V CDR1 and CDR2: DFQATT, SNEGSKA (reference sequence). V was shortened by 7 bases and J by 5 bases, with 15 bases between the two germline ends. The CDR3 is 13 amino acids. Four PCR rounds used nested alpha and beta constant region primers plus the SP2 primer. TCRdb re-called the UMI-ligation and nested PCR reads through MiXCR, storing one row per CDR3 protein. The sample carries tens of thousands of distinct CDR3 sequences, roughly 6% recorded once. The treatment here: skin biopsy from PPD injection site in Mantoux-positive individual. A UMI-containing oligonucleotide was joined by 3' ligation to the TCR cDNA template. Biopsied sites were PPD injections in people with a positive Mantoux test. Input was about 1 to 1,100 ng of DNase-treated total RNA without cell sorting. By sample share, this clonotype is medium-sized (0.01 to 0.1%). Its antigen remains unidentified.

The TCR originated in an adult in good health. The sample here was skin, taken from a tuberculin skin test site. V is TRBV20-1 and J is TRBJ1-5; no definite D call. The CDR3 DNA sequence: TGCAGTGTGCTAGAGGGCAATGATCAGCCCCAGCATTTT. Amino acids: CSVLEGNDQPQHF.